This entry is about one TCR beta chain. The antigen is unknown. This specimen belongs to a study of cytomegalovirus exposure and HLA in healthy donors. Study findings and constraints: Per a prior analysis, the majority of TCR beta V segments were productive roughly 87% or roughly 30% of the time.

The PCR employed 60 Vbeta primers together with 13 Jbeta primers. Assay: immunoSEQ multiplex PCR; the TCRdb copy retains only in-frame clones and omits some. The sample lists more than 90,000 clones, roughly 71% occurring once. Germline-derived CDR1 and CDR2 are KGHSH and LQKENI. CDR3 length: 15 amino acids. J lost 6 bases, V lost 6 bases, and 12 bases had no gene match. The sequence was obtained from a man in his fifties in good health and CMV-seronegative. The J gene is TRBJ2-5, the V gene TRBV18, with 8 positions matching TRBD1. The sequenced material came from PBMCs. This chain's CDR3 is CASSRDRGGEKTQYF. DNA for the CDR3: TGTGCCAGCTCGCGAGACAGGGGAGGCGAAAAGACCCAGTACTTC.